Listed below are T cell receptor beta chains from one sample, sequenced in a study of vaccination effects on CD4 cells after COVID-19. No cognate antigen is known for these TCRs. Some clones are missing from TCRdb's copy, which holds only in-frame ones; the method was immunoSEQ multiplex PCR. Here the sample spans nearly 50,000 clones, 65% to 80% being singletons. The material sequenced was CD4+ T cells from PBMCs cultured without peptide, taken after COVID-19 vaccination. All receptors derive from a human donor who had a prior SARS-CoV-2 infection. Each CDR3 is given with its conserved first and last residue. The D gene is left open where the match is weak. Not every row has a clone size; where given, it reads once, few, many or a size class.

cdr3_aa: CASKTTENHYGYTF
cdr3_nt: TGTGCCAGTAAAACAACAGAAAATCACTATGGCTACACCTTC
d_call: .
v_call: TRBV2
j_call: TRBJ1-2
clone_size: .

cdr3_aa: CATQGHSAYGYTF
cdr3_nt: TGTGCCACCCAGGGACACTCTGCCTATGGCTACACCTTC
d_call: .
v_call: TRBV2
j_call: TRBJ1-2
clone_size: .

cdr3_aa: CASSQNLASTDTQYF
cdr3_nt: TGTGCCAGCAGCCAAAATTTGGCTAGCACAGATACGCAGTATTTT
d_call: .
v_call: TRBV3-1/TRBV3-2
j_call: TRBJ2-3
clone_size: .

cdr3_aa: CASTLGERQPQHF
cdr3_nt: TGTGCCAGTACTTTGGGTGAGAGGCAGCCCCAGCATTTT
d_call: .
v_call: TRBV10-3
j_call: TRBJ1-5
clone_size: .

cdr3_aa: CASRKRVDEKLFF
cdr3_nt: TGTGCCAGTAGGAAAAGGGTAGATGAAAAACTGTTTTTT
d_call: .
v_call: TRBV19
j_call: TRBJ1-4
clone_size: .

cdr3_aa: CAWSVRPRTGSYYEQYF
cdr3_nt: TGTGCCTGGAGTGTACGTCCGCGGACAGGGTCATATTACGAGCAGTACTTC
d_call: TRBD1
v_call: TRBV30
j_call: TRBJ2-7
clone_size: .

cdr3_aa: CASSYSAFRGGRELFF
cdr3_nt: TGTGCCAGCAGTTACTCTGCCTTTCGGGGGGGCCGGGAGCTGTTTTTT
d_call: TRBD2
v_call: TRBV6-5
j_call: TRBJ2-2
clone_size: .

cdr3_aa: CASSSQGLVYGYTF
cdr3_nt: TGTGCCAGCAGTTCACAAGGGTTGGTCTATGGCTACACCTTC
d_call: .
v_call: TRBV2
j_call: TRBJ1-2
clone_size: .

cdr3_aa: CASSRDRETYEQYF
cdr3_nt: TGTGCCAGCAGCCGGGACAGGGAAACCTACGAGCAGTACTTC
d_call: TRBD1
v_call: TRBV5-4
j_call: TRBJ2-7
clone_size: .

cdr3_aa: CASSLYTGNTGELFF
cdr3_nt: TGTGCCAGCAGCTTGTACACAGGGAACACCGGGGAGCTGTTTTTT
d_call: .
v_call: TRBV5-6
j_call: TRBJ2-2
clone_size: .

cdr3_aa: CAWSVKGGTEAFF
cdr3_nt: TGTGCCTGGAGTGTAAAAGGGGGCACTGAAGCTTTCTTT
d_call: .
v_call: TRBV30
j_call: TRBJ1-1
clone_size: .

cdr3_aa: CASRAAGAGLNEQFF
cdr3_nt: TGCGCCAGCAGAGCCGCGGGGGCAGGACTGAATGAGCAGTTCTTC
d_call: .
v_call: TRBV5-1
j_call: TRBJ2-1
clone_size: .

cdr3_aa: CATSRGDSNYGYTF
cdr3_nt: TGTGCCACCAGCAGGGGGGACAGTAACTATGGCTACACCTTC
d_call: TRBD1
v_call: TRBV15
j_call: TRBJ1-2
clone_size: .

cdr3_aa: CASSQHRGGASNSPLHF
cdr3_nt: TGTGCCAGCAGCCAACACCGTGGAGGGGCTAGCAATTCACCCCTCCACTTT
d_call: .
v_call: TRBV3-1/TRBV3-2
j_call: TRBJ1-6
clone_size: few

cdr3_aa: CASSLRQLYGYTF
cdr3_nt: TGTGCCAGCAGCTTACGACAGCTCTATGGCTACACCTTC
d_call: .
v_call: TRBV7-9
j_call: TRBJ1-2
clone_size: few

cdr3_aa: CASSSGQGRGYTF
cdr3_nt: TGTGCCAGCAGCTCGGGACAGGGCCGGGGCTACACCTTC
d_call: TRBD1
v_call: TRBV13
j_call: TRBJ1-2
clone_size: .

cdr3_aa: CAWSGFSGSSGYTF
cdr3_nt: TGTGCCTGGAGTGGGTTCAGCGGGTCCTCCGGCTACACCTTC
d_call: .
v_call: TRBV30
j_call: TRBJ1-2
clone_size: .

cdr3_aa: CASGLVRTSGSGTQYF
cdr3_nt: TGTGCTAGTGGTTTGGTACGGACTAGCGGTTCGGGTACGCAGTATTTT
d_call: TRBD2
v_call: TRBV12-5
j_call: TRBJ2-3
clone_size: .

cdr3_aa: CASSGLIVASYEQYF
cdr3_nt: TGTGCCAGCAGTGGACTGATCGTAGCGTCCTACGAGCAGTACTTC
d_call: .
v_call: TRBV2
j_call: TRBJ2-7
clone_size: .

cdr3_aa: CASSHLGRGKEDTQYF
cdr3_nt: TGCGCCAGCAGCCATTTGGGCCGGGGTAAGGAAGATACGCAGTATTTT
d_call: .
v_call: TRBV4-1
j_call: TRBJ2-3
clone_size: .

cdr3_aa: CASSASGGAYNEQFF
cdr3_nt: TGTGCCAGCAGCGCTAGCGGGGGGGCATACAATGAGCAGTTCTTC
d_call: TRBD2
v_call: TRBV7-2
j_call: TRBJ2-1
clone_size: .

cdr3_aa: CASSTRSNTGELFF
cdr3_nt: TGTGCCAGTAGTACCAGATCGAACACCGGGGAGCTGTTTTTT
d_call: .
v_call: TRBV19
j_call: TRBJ2-2
clone_size: .

cdr3_aa: CASSQVVGGSGNTIYF
cdr3_nt: TGCGCCAGCAGCCAAGTCGTAGGGGGGAGCGGAAACACCATATATTTT
d_call: .
v_call: TRBV4-3
j_call: TRBJ1-3
clone_size: .

cdr3_aa: CASSGRTGGGTGELFF
cdr3_nt: TGTGCCAGCAGCGGACGGACAGGGGGCGGCACCGGGGAGCTGTTTTTT
d_call: TRBD1
v_call: TRBV9
j_call: TRBJ2-2
clone_size: .

cdr3_aa: CAISDFSRAPFF
cdr3_nt: TGTGCCATCAGTGATTTTTCAAGGGCACCGTTCTTC
d_call: .
v_call: TRBV10-3
j_call: TRBJ2-1
clone_size: .

cdr3_aa: CASSGKTGIPPDYGYTF
cdr3_nt: TGTGCCAGCAGCGGAAAGACAGGGATTCCCCCGGACTATGGCTACACCTTC
d_call: TRBD1
v_call: TRBV7-2
j_call: TRBJ1-2
clone_size: .

cdr3_aa: CASSMPQGSGTEAFF
cdr3_nt: TGTGCCAGCAGCATGCCACAGGGATCTGGCACTGAAGCTTTCTTT
d_call: .
v_call: TRBV5-4
j_call: TRBJ1-1
clone_size: .

cdr3_aa: CASRHRVSETQYF
cdr3_nt: TGTGCCAGCAGACACAGGGTTTCAGAGACCCAGTACTTC
d_call: .
v_call: TRBV27
j_call: TRBJ2-5
clone_size: .

cdr3_aa: CASSWDRGDEQYF
cdr3_nt: TGTGCCAGCAGCTGGGACAGGGGAGACGAGCAGTACTTC
d_call: TRBD1
v_call: TRBV6-5
j_call: TRBJ2-7
clone_size: .

cdr3_aa: CASSQTDGNTIYF
cdr3_nt: TGTGCCAGCAGCCAAACAGATGGAAACACCATATATTTT
d_call: .
v_call: TRBV3-1/TRBV3-2
j_call: TRBJ1-3
clone_size: .

cdr3_aa: CASSVAAPVTDTQYF
cdr3_nt: TGTGCCAGCTCGGTAGCGGCCCCGGTCACAGATACGCAGTATTTT
d_call: .
v_call: TRBV5-6
j_call: TRBJ2-3
clone_size: .

cdr3_aa: CASIGERVVSEAFF
cdr3_nt: TGTGCCAGCATAGGGGAACGGGTCGTCTCTGAAGCTTTCTTT
d_call: .
v_call: TRBV2
j_call: TRBJ1-1
clone_size: .

cdr3_aa: CASSAYRGNYGYTF
cdr3_nt: TGTGCCAGCAGTGCTTACAGGGGGAACTATGGCTACACCTTC
d_call: TRBD1
v_call: TRBV2
j_call: TRBJ1-2
clone_size: .

cdr3_aa: CASSLLGPTSYEQYF
cdr3_nt: TGTGCCAGCAGCTTACTAGGCCCTACCTCCTACGAGCAGTACTTC
d_call: .
v_call: TRBV7-2
j_call: TRBJ2-7
clone_size: once